This TCR beta chain derives from a study of vaccination and CD4 T cells after COVID-19. Study summary: Six males and four females, two Hispanic, made up the convalescents. Whole-study findings and limits: Convalescent patients had a median around 86% of reactive clones appearing only post-vaccination.

Turning to this clonotype: Its matching antigen is unknown.

The treatment is: approximately nine-day PBMC culture with coronavirus spike peptide pools or control peptides (ViraFEST assay). An unexposed donor provided the CD4+ T cells, which were collected before the COVID-19 pandemic (2011-2018). Sequenced with the Oncomine TCR Beta short-read assay was DNA taken from cultured CD4+ T cells. TCRdb reanalysed the PCR reads using MiXCR and keeps one entry per CDR3 protein. The table lists some 5,000 distinct CDR3 sequences, roughly two thirds of them singletons. Sequencing was carried out using CD4+ T cells from blood, cultured in vitro. The source of this sequence is a human donor in good health.

The CDR3 DNA follows: TGTGCCAGTATTAAGACGGGGGCGTCAGGGGGCTACACCTTC. This sequence encodes CASIKTGASGGYTF. The chain links TRBV19 to TRBJ1-2; possible D gene TRBD1, 6 bases. Germline-derived CDR1 and CDR2 are LNHDA and SQIVND (reference sequence). The CDR3 loop spans 14 amino acids. V dropped 7 bases and J dropped 8 bases, with 20 bases sitting between them.